This entry is about one TCR beta chain. Its target antigen remains unknown. Base qualities were left out, and no much larger clone turns up one base away. This specimen comes from a study of blood T cell repertoires in COVID-19 (dated by TCRdb to 2018 to 2020). Some background on the complete study: Collaborator samples came from the United States, Italy and Spain and covered acute and convalescent phases of COVID-19. The material from the prospective study consisted of cDNA or gDNA derived from T cells, B-cell-depleted T cells, or PBMCs. Deeply sampled blood TCRbeta repertoires from subjects exposed to, actively infected with, or recovered from COVID-19 were included in the dataset. The repertoires were made available in a free public database intended to serve as a resource for research on the immune response to SARS-CoV-2. The samples were drawn from the first 160 participants of the ongoing ImmuneRACE study and from more than 1,000 subjects provided by 6 global collaborators. Sample metadata almost always included a de-identified subject ID, COVID-19 status, age in years and sex. Where HLA class I and class II types were available, the types were taken from metadata supplied by the sample provider, not from assay-based typing. Summary of the overall study and its limitations: The quantity of clinical and demographic metadata differed by source and by participant and was supplied without curation.

TCRbeta CDR3 regions were amplified from genomic DNA by means of the immunoSEQ Assay, a bias-controlled multiplex PCR. The paper's processing steps were these. The number of nucleated cells in each sample was estimated from the amplification of reference gene primers within the assay. To quantify the absolute abundance of each unique TCRbeta CDR3 rearrangement, sequence reads were collapsed and filtered. For each sample, productive Simpson clonality was calculated by taking the square root of Simpson's diversity index across productive rearrangements. In its TCRdb copy, this immuneACCESS table keeps in-frame sequences only and misses some clones. Where compared with another copy, unresolved V genes explain less than half of these, and the others have no known cause. V, J and clone size are taken as reported in that table, and D and trimming were inferred from the DNA itself. This sample gives around 300,000 clones in total; over 75% of them show up just once. Approximately 11% of the sample rests with the top ten.

Each collaborating institution followed its own protocols to collect whole blood in K2EDTA tubes. For TCRbeta analysis, collaborators shipped samples as frozen whole blood, isolated PBMCs, or DNA extracted from either of those sample types. From the germline V gene (reference sequence), CDR1 is LNHNV and CDR2 is YYDKDF. V is trimmed back by 5 bases and J by 4 bases, and the junction contains 6 bases that no gene match accounts for. The CDR3 runs 15 amino acids, cysteine and phenylalanine included. Of the read, only the CDR3 DNA is kept; its 45 bases are in frame from base 1. Material for sequencing was peripheral blood. The sequence joins TRBV15 to TRBJ2-5; a stretch of 11 junction bases matches TRBD2. This TCR was recovered from a woman aged 70 to 79 with acute or convalescent COVID-19. The nucleotides read TGTGCCACCAGCGGTAGCGGGGGGGCCGGAGAGACCCAGTACTTC. It codes for CATSGSGGAGETQYF.